The 21 T cell receptor beta chains given below trace back to one sample, sequenced in a study of cytomegalovirus exposure and HLA in healthy donors. Primers for the PCR totalled 60 Vbeta and 13 Jbeta. Some clones are missing from TCRdb's copy, which holds only in-frame ones; the method was immunoSEQ multiplex PCR. This repertoire shows about 150,000 clones, roughly 89% found once; its top ten account for about 5%. Sequencing was performed on PBMCs. The receptors originated from a woman aged 25 to 39 in good health and CMV-seronegative.

This clone was observed a single time. The chain employs TRBV7-9 and TRBJ2-1; maybe TRBD2 (6 bases). Germline V gene data show CDR1 as SEHNR and CDR2 as FQNEAQ (reference sequence). The CDR3 has 14 amino acids. Trimming shortened V by 2 bases and J by 5 bases, and 10 bases separated the two germline ends. CDR3 residues: CASSLLARHNEQFF. The CDR3 DNA sequence: TGTGCCAGCAGCTTACTAGCGAGACACAATGAGCAGTTCTTC.

The rearrangement joins TRBV9 to TRBJ2-7, with D possibly being TRBD2 (6 bases). Trimming removed 3 bases from V and 0 bases from J, with 10 bases in between. The CDR3 extends over 14 amino acids. The germline gives CDR1 SGDLS, CDR2 YYNGEE. The CDR3 spells CASSARGRSYEQYF. The CDR3 nucleotides read TGTGCCAGCAGCGCGCGGGGCCGCTCCTACGAGCAGTACTTC.

The rearrangement links TRBV5-6 to TRBJ1-1, with D unresolved. CDR1 SGHDT and CDR2 YYEEEE come from the germline V gene. Trimming removed 1 base from V and 3 bases from J, with 7 bases in between. The CDR3 runs to 13 residues. CDR3 loop: CASSLRAHTEAFF. CDR3 in DNA: TGTGCCAGCAGCTTGCGCGCGCACACTGAAGCTTTCTTT. Combining the CDR3 with reference TRBV5-6 and TRBJ1-1 gives the whole variable domain DAGVTQSPTHLIKTRGQQVTLRCSPKSGHDTVSWYQQALGQGPQFIFQYYEEEERQRGNFPDRFSGHQFPNYSSELNVNALLLGDSALYLCASSLRAHTEAFFGQGTRLTVV.

This clone was recorded only once. The CDR3 reads CASSMWAIITSGNSPLHF. In DNA form, the CDR3 reads TGTGCCAGTAGTATGTGGGCGATAATCACCTCTGGTAATTCACCCCTCCACTTT. This chain uses TRBV19 with TRBJ1-6, with D uncertain. The germline gives CDR1 LNHDA, CDR2 SQIVND (reference sequence). Trimming left V 3 bases short and J 6 bases short, with 21 bases between. CDR3 length: 18 amino acids.

J is TRBJ1-1 and V is TRBV19; 11 bases fit TRBD1. Per the germline V gene, CDR1 is LNHDA and CDR2 is SQIVND (reference sequence). V lost 6 bases, J lost 4 bases, and 10 bases stayed unmatched. CDR3 length: 16 residues. The CDR3: CASSPRQGTGGTEAFF. The CDR3 coding sequence is TGTGCCAGTAGCCCCCGTCAGGGGACAGGGGGCACTGAAGCTTTCTTT.

The V gene is TRBV5-5, the J gene TRBJ2-7, with a weak D call TRBD1 (9 bases). V shed 4 bases and J shed 4 bases, with 24 bases lying between them. Germline CDR1 reads SGHKS; CDR2 reads YYEKEE (reference sequence). The CDR3 sequence is 17 residues long. The CDR3 here is CASSRGGTGFPRYEQYF. Written as DNA, the CDR3 is TGTGCCAGCAGCCGGGGGGGGACAGGGTTTCCCCGTTACGAGCAGTACTTC.

The chain joins TRBV27 to TRBJ1-1; TRBD1 might be the D (6 bases). The CDR3 runs 14 residues. The germline CDR1 and CDR2 sequences are MNHEY and SMNVEV (reference sequence). Trimming stripped 6 bases from V and 1 base from J, with 12 bases between. CDR3 residues: CASSKQGWNTEAFF. The CDR3 DNA follows: TGTGCCAGCAGCAAACAGGGTTGGAACACTGAAGCTTTCTTT.

This chain joins TRBV19 and TRBJ1-3, with D unclear. This CDR3 is built from 14 residues. The germline gives CDR1 LNHDA, CDR2 SQIVND (reference sequence). With 3 bases removed from V and 2 bases from J, the gap between germline ends came to 8 bases. CDR3 DNA sequence: TGTGCCAGTAGTATCAATCCCCCTGGAAACACCATATATTTT. Protein: CASSINPPGNTIYF.

The V call is TRBV11-2, the J call TRBJ2-2; 14 nucleotides line up with TRBD2. Germline values: CDR1 SGHAT, CDR2 FQNNGV. The length of the CDR3 is 16 residues. V dropped 7 bases and J dropped 5; count of bases not matched to a gene: 6. CDR3 sequence (DNA): TGTGCCAGCATGCCGGGACTAGCGGGAGAAACCGGGGAGCTGTTTTTT. Its translation: CASMPGLAGETGELFF.

The chain joins TRBV7-3 to TRBJ2-1, with TRBD2 matching over 9 bases. This CDR3 region has 15 residues. With V trimmed by 2 bases and J by 2 bases, 1 base remained unmatched. Germline-derived CDR1 and CDR2 are SGHTA and FQGTGA. The CDR3 bases are TGTGCCAGCAGCTTAGCTAGCGGGGCCTACAATGAGCAGTTCTTC. Translating it yields CASSLASGAYNEQFF.

The CDR3: CASSSQTENSPLHF. CDR3 sequence (DNA): TGTGCCAGCAGCTCTCAGACAGAAAATTCACCCCTCCACTTT. This sequence joins TRBV5-4 and TRBJ1-6, with TRBD1 as a possible D gene (5 bases). The CDR3 spans 14 residues. The V end lost 3 bases, the J end lost 7 bases, and 11 bases lay between the germline ends. In germline, CDR1 is SGHNT, CDR2 YYREEE (reference sequence).

This clone showed up just a few times. This chain connects TRBV15 to TRBJ1-5; 7 nucleotides match TRBD1. V gave up 5 bases and J gave up 6 bases; unmatched junction bases: 7. Germline CDR1 is LNHNV and CDR2 is YYDKDF (reference sequence). The CDR3 loop spans 14 amino acids. CDR3 protein: CATSEGAGSQPQHF. Here the CDR3 DNA reads TGTGCCACCAGCGAGGGGGCTGGGTCTCAGCCCCAGCATTTT.

This chain joins TRBV29-1 and TRBJ2-1, with D perhaps matching TRBD1 (5 bases). The germline V and J ends were trimmed by 6 bases and 10 bases, with 16 bases remaining between them. Germline V lookup: CDR1 SQVTM, CDR2 ANQGSEA. The CDR3 loop spans 12 amino acids. The CDR3 DNA follows: TGCAGCGTCAATGGACAAGCAGAGGAGCAGTTCTTC. Its protein is CSVNGQAEEQFF.

A note on this clone: An end of the junction differs from the germline gene, which may be a read error. The chain joins TRBV7-2 to TRBJ2-3; 14 bases line up with TRBD2. Per germline, CDR1 SGHTA and CDR2 FQGNSA. The CDR3 runs 13 residues. The CDR3 spells CASSPPGLAGEGF. As DNA, the CDR3 is TGTGCCAGCAGCCCCCCGGGACTAGCGGGAGAGGGTTTT. The full variable domain, with the rest looked up from reference TRBV7-2 and TRBJ2-3, is GAGVSQSPSNKVTEKGKDVELRCDPISGHTALYWYRQSLGQGLEFLIYFQGNSAPDKSGLPSDRFSAERTGGSVSTLTIQRTQQEDSAVYLCASSPPGLAGEGFGPGTRLTVL.

This chain links TRBV7-8 with TRBJ2-7; tentative D call: TRBD2 (5 bases). The CDR3 is 15 residues long. V lost 0 bases to trimming and J lost 0 bases, with 9 bases between them. Per the germline V gene, CDR1 is SGHVS and CDR2 is FQNEAQ. The chain's CDR3 is CASSLAYTSSYEQYF. In DNA form, the CDR3 reads TGTGCCAGCAGCTTAGCGTACACTAGCTCCTACGAGCAGTACTTC.

This clone was picked up one time. V gene TRBV28 combines with J gene TRBJ2-5; possibly TRBD2 for D (5 bases). CDR3 length: 15 amino acids. Germline CDR1 MDHEN, CDR2 SYDVKM. Trimming removed 2 bases at V and 4 bases at J, with 14 bases between. The CDR3 protein is CASSLPGTTSETQYF. The DNA for the CDR3 is TGTGCCAGCAGTTTACCGGGAACGACTTCAGAGACCCAGTACTTC.

J is TRBJ2-1 and V is TRBV7-3, with 8 bases matching TRBD2. Trimming at V came to 5 bases and at J to 7 bases, leaving 10 bases not matched to a gene. This CDR3 is built from 15 residues. From germline, CDR1 is SGHTA and CDR2 FQGTGA. The CDR3 is CASSTMPGGINEQFF. In DNA form, the CDR3 reads TGTGCCAGCAGCACGATGCCGGGAGGGATAAATGAGCAGTTCTTC.

The chain uses TRBV27 and TRBJ2-2; TRBD2 is a possible D gene (7 bases). Germline CDR1 is MNHEY and CDR2 is SMNVEV (reference sequence). The CDR3 length is 21 residues. Trimming pared 8 bases from V and 4 bases from J, leaving 35 bases between. Here the CDR3 DNA reads TGTGCCAGCCGCCCGTGGGGGGGCTTAGTAGCTCCCAGACGGCCCACCGGGGAGCTGTTTTTT. Translating gives CASRPWGGLVAPRRPTGELFF.

This clone has a handful of counts. This rearrangement joins TRBV28 to TRBJ1-4; D uncertain. Between the trimmed V and J ends, which lost 8 bases and 0 bases, there was a span of 13 bases. The CDR3 totals 15 residues. From germline, CDR1 is MDHEN and CDR2 SYDVKM. The CDR3 region has the DNA TGTGCCAGCGATTCCGCGGCCGCAACTAATGAAAAACTGTTTTTT. Residues: CASDSAAATNEKLFF.

This sequence joins TRBV27 and TRBJ2-1; weak D call: TRBD2 (6 bases). Germline V gene sequence: CDR1 MNHEY, CDR2 SMNVEV (reference sequence). The V end lost 3 bases, the J end lost 8 bases, and 11 bases lay between the germline ends. There are 13 residues in the CDR3. The CDR3 DNA sequence: TGTGCCAGCAGTTTGACTAGTTTCTATGAGCAGTTCTTC. Its translation is CASSLTSFYEQFF.

This clone has a single count. The rearrangement joins TRBV5-6 to TRBJ1-2, with a possible D match to TRBD1 (5 bases). V lost 0 bases and J 4 bases, leaving 10 bases between the germline ends. The CDR3 has 14 residues. Per the germline V gene, CDR1 is SGHDT and CDR2 is YYEEEE. The CDR3 loop is CASSLVRGGYGYTF. The CDR3 nucleotides read TGTGCCAGCAGCTTGGTTAGGGGTGGCTATGGCTACACCTTC.